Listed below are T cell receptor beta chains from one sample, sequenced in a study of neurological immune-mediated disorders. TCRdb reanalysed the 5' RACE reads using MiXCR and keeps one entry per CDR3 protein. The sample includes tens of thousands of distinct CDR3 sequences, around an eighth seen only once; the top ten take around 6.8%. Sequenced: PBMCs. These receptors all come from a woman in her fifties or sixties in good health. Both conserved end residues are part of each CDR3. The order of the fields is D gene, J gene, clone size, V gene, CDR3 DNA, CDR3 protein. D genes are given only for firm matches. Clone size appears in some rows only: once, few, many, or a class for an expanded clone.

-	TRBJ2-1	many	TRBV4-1	TGCGCCAGCAGCCAATCAGGATTGGGAGGGCAGTTCTTC	CASSQSGLGGQFF
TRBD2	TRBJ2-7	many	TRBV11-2	TGTGCCAGCAGCCTCAGACTAGCGGGAGGACAAGAGCAGTACTTC	CASSLRLAGGQEQYF
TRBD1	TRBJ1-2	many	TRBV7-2	TGTGCCAGCACCCAGGTCAGGGGGTATGGCTACACCTTC	CASTQVRGYGYTF
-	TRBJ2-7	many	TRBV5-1	TGCGCCAGCAGCCCCAACCCCGGGGGTTCCTACGAGCAGTACTTC	CASSPNPGGSYEQYF
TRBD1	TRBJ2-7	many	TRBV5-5	TGTGCCAGCAGGTACGGGACAGCTACCTACGAGCAGTACTTC	CASRYGTATYEQYF
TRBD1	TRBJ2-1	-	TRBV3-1	TGTGCCAGCAGCCTCCGGACAGGGGGAGTAACCTACAATGAGCAGTTCTTC	CASSLRTGGVTYNEQFF
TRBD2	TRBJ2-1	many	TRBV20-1	TGCAGTGCTAAACTAGCGGGAGCACGTAATGAGCAGTTCTTC	CSAKLAGARNEQFF
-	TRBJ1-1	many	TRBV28	TGTGCCAGCAGTTTTACGGGGCCCATGAACACTGAAGCTTTCTTT	CASSFTGPMNTEAFF
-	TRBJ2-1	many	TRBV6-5	TGTGCCAGCAGTTTGGACAGTACCTACAATGAGCAGTTCTTC	CASSLDSTYNEQFF
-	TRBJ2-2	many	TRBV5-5	TGTGCCAGCAGCTTTCCGTCTCAGGGCACCGGGGAGCTGTTTTTT	CASSFPSQGTGELFF
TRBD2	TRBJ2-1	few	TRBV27	TGTGCCAACAGACGACTAGCGGGAGGCAATGAGCAGTTCTTC	CANRRLAGGNEQFF